This T cell receptor beta chain was obtained from a study of blood T cells in healthy people across ages (dated by TCRdb to 2013 to 2016). Regarding the research as a whole: In model experiments, template switching captured roughly one uniquely barcoded TCR beta cDNA molecule for every two T cells. Donors of different ages were randomly distributed across sequencing lanes to avoid experimental bias. Using deep sequencing normalized with unique cDNA molecular identifiers, the study measured how TCR beta repertoire diversity changes with age. The donors were split into four age groups: young (average about 15 years), middle-aged (nearly 40), aged (more than 55) and long-lived (roughly 86). For two donors (one aged 18 to 30 and one aged 80 or older), the study analyzed two additional independent replicas of 1 million unique cDNA reads from the same blood draw.

The paper's findings and limits, for the study overall: As age increased, observed TCR beta diversity per million T cells dropped in a roughly linear way, and a significant reduction was already evident by age about 36. Estimates of total diversity based on one million sequenced T cells were regarded as lower bounds and as underestimates. The long-lived group showed more naive CD4+ T cells, fewer expanded clones and increased TCR diversity than the aged group, suggesting age selection. Because donor CMV infection status was unknown, age-related changes in expanded clonotypes were potentially confounded. Observed TCR beta diversity correlated strongly with the percentage of naive T cells measured by flow cytometry. Because profiling used bulk unsorted PBMCs, naive and antigen-experienced compartments could not be compared conclusively.

Libraries were made using 5' RACE. Reads for this sample came from an Illumina HiSeq 2500. A second PCR of roughly 7 to 11 cycles was performed with a sample-barcoded 5' primer and a J-beta primer mix. A template-switch 5' adaptor carrying 12 random nucleotides introduced a unique molecular identifier onto each TCR beta cDNA molecule. Each sample yielded at least 3 million CDR3-containing paired-end reads. All of the RNA was converted into first-strand cDNA using the Mint cDNA synthesis kit, with a TRBC-specific oligonucleotide serving as the primer. All cDNA was treated with uracil-DNA glycosylase and then went through a first 18-cycle PCR with the universal primers M1SS and BC2_uni_R. For the original study's pipeline: For normalization, 1 million high-quality reads, each with a distinct molecular identifier, were randomly selected from each sample. Reads sharing molecular identifiers were discarded rather than binned into consensus sequences. CDR3 identification, clonotype clustering and error correction used MiTCR with a Q25 quality threshold and the strictest error-elimination algorithm. Lower-bound total TCR beta diversity was estimated with a nonparametric unseen species model using Euler transformation. The raw public reads went through TCRdb reprocessing: fastp at Q25, MiXCR clone calling, in-frame beta chains kept. Rows with one shared CDR3 protein collapse into an entry with the most common genes and DNA. These V and J calls rely on TCRdb rather than the paper's analysis. In this sample the table shows over 1,500,000 distinct CDR3 sequences, approximately 50% of which occur a single time. The ten largest clones represent less than 2.5% of the sample.

The germline V end is reduced by 1 base and the J end by 3 bases; junction bases left unmatched: 5. The germline V gene supplies CDR1 LGHNA and CDR2 YSLEER. The CDR3 covers 15 residues, taking in both the cysteine and the phenylalanine. Just the 45-base CDR3 DNA is kept, in frame starting at base 1. The 35 to 40 donors, aged about 6 to 95 years, were systemically healthy Caucasian individuals from Russia. Each donor gave approximately 9.3 milliliters of peripheral blood, collected into EDTA-treated Vacutainer tubes. Ficoll-Paque density-gradient centrifugation was used to isolate PBMCs, with at least 6.5 million per sample. Trizol reagent was used to extract total RNA from PBMCs, with at least 6 micrograms per sample. The percentages of naive CD45RAhigh/CD27high T cells were determined by flow cytometry on a PBMC aliquot from every donor. There are a few counts of this clonotype. What this receptor recognizes is not known. Per-base quality was not reported, and no clone a single base away is much larger than it.

This clonotype was obtained from a woman in her 40s in good health. The chain links TRBV4-3 with TRBJ2-7; TRBD1 agrees with 8 junctional bases. Sequenced: blood. The DNA is TGCGCCAGCAGCCAAGGTGACAGGGGCGGCTACGAGCAGTACTTC. Translated, this is CASSQGDRGGYEQYF.